These 17 T cell receptor beta chains came from one sample sequenced in a study of prognosis after radiotherapy for stage I lung cancer. Amplification of TCR beta CDR3 from genomic DNA used two-round multiplex PCR. Primers specific to each TRBV and TRBJ gene drove first-round PCR. TCRdb itself ran the multiplex PCR reads through MiXCR, one entry per CDR3 protein. The sample lists tens of thousands of distinct CDR3 sequences, about 33% occurring once. Sample: PBMCs, taken before or after stereotactic body radiation therapy (not recorded which). All receptors derive from a donor aged 50 or older with non-small cell lung cancer.

This clonotype was observed many times. This chain connects TRBV3-1 to TRBJ2-7; D unresolved. The length of the CDR3 is 11 residues. Trimming left V 4 bases short and J 1 base short, with 2 bases between. Per the germline V gene, CDR1 is LGHDT and CDR2 is YNNKEL (reference sequence). CDR3 in amino acids: CASSRSYEQYF. The CDR3 region has the DNA TGTGCCAGCAGCCGATCCTACGAGCAGTACTTC.

Many counts were recorded for this clonotype. The gene calls are TRBV5-1 and TRBJ2-5; 9 bases line up with TRBD1. With 6 bases clipped from V and 4 bases from J, the junction kept 4 bases outside the gene matches. From germline, CDR1 is SGHRS and CDR2 YFSETQ. The CDR3 runs 13 residues. The CDR3 nucleotides are TGCGCCAGCACCAGGGACAGGGCAGAGACCCAGTACTTC. It translates to CASTRDRAETQYF.

V gene TRBV10-3 combines with J gene TRBJ1-1; no clear D. V lost 4 bases and J 4 bases, leaving 13 bases between the germline ends. CDR1 is ENHRY, CDR2 SYGVKD, per germline. This CDR3 region has 14 residues. This CDR3 is CAISGREPSTEAFF. For the CDR3, the DNA is TGTGCCATCAGTGGACGGGAGCCGAGCACTGAAGCTTTCTTT.

About this clonotype: A much larger clonotype is one base distant, so this may be a read error. V and J are TRBV10-3 and TRBJ1-2, with D perhaps matching TRBD1 (5 bases). Germline V gene sequence: CDR1 ENHRY, CDR2 SYGVKD. This CDR3 has 13 residues. V lost 5 bases, J lost 5 bases, and 12 bases lay in between. This chain's CDR3 is CAISPGCDYGYTF. CDR3 DNA: TGTGCCATCAGTCCAGGGTGCGATTATGGCTACACCTTC.

The sample holds many counts of this clonotype. The rearrangement links TRBV7-2 to TRBJ2-5; 9 nucleotides match TRBD2. Trimming cost V 0 bases and J 5 bases; bases outside gene matches: 10. This CDR3 has 17 amino acids. Looked up from germline, CDR1 is SGHTA and CDR2 is FQGNSA. The CDR3 protein is CASSLASAGGPEETQYF. CDR3 nucleotides: TGTGCCAGCAGCTTAGCATCGGCGGGAGGGCCAGAGGAGACCCAGTACTTC.

This clonotype occurred once. It is likely a read error: a sequence one base away is far more abundant. This chain links TRBV6-4 with TRBJ2-7, with a possible D match to TRBD2 (5 bases). CDR1 is MRHNA and CDR2 is SNTAGT in the germline V gene. The CDR3 contains 15 residues. The V end lost 3 bases, the J end lost 6 bases, and 18 bases lay between the germline ends. CDR3 DNA: TGTGCCAGCAGTGATGGAGGACCGGTTTTAGGCGAGCAGTACTTC. Amino acids: CASSDGGPVLGEQYF.

This clonotype was observed many times. The chain employs TRBV19 and TRBJ2-4; tentatively, D is TRBD1 or TRBD2 (5 bases each). This CDR3 spans 18 amino acids. Per the germline V gene, CDR1 is LNHDA and CDR2 is SQIVND (reference sequence). The V end lost 3 bases, the J end lost 0 bases, and 18 bases lay between the germline ends. CDR3 protein: CASSIPPGARAAKNIQYF. CDR3 coding DNA: TGTGCCAGTAGTATCCCCCCCGGGGCAAGAGCAGCCAAAAACATTCAGTACTTC.

This clonotype was recorded many times. This chain connects TRBV5-1 to TRBJ2-6; TRBD2 matches at 7 bases. Germline trimming cut 4 bases from V and 1 base from J; bases unmatched to any gene: 5. The germline gives CDR1 SGHRS, CDR2 YFSETQ. The CDR3 is 16 amino acids. As DNA, the CDR3 is TGCGCCAGCAGCCGAGCGGGGATATCTGGGGCCAACGTCCTGACTTTC. This gives the protein CASSRAGISGANVLTF.

This clonotype was seen at least ten times. This rearrangement joins TRBV5-1 to TRBJ2-1; no clear D. The germline V and J ends were trimmed by 4 bases and 4 bases, with 9 bases remaining between them. Per the germline V gene, CDR1 is SGHRS and CDR2 is YFSETQ. The CDR3 totals 13 residues. CDR3 bases: TGCGCCAGCAGCCTGGACCATTACAATGAGCAGTTCTTC. It translates to CASSLDHYNEQFF.

This clonotype was seen at least ten times. The genes are TRBV30 and TRBJ2-1; no firm D call. The CDR3 is 16 residues long. V lost 1 base and J 4 bases, leaving 17 bases between the germline ends. Germline V CDR1 and CDR2: GTSNPN, SVGIG (reference sequence). CDR3 coding DNA: TGTGCCTGGAGTGCGTCAAGGGCAGTGGGGTACAATGAGCAGTTCTTC. This encodes CAWSASRAVGYNEQFF.

This clonotype was detected a few times. This chain links TRBV5-1 with TRBJ2-7; TRBD1 might be the D (6 bases). The CDR3 runs 16 residues. Between the trimmed V and J ends, which lost 4 bases and 4 bases, there was a span of 21 bases. The germline V gene encodes CDR1 SGHRS and CDR2 YFSETQ. The CDR3, as DNA: TGCGCCAGCAGCACGGAGGACAGCCGAAGAGTTTACGAGCAGTACTTC. It specifies CASSTEDSRRVYEQYF.

This clonotype has ten or more counts. The J gene is TRBJ1-6, the V gene TRBV11-2; D is unclear. Trimming pared 2 bases from V and 9 bases from J, leaving 5 bases between. This CDR3 is 12 amino acids long. Germline CDR1 is SGHAT and CDR2 is FQNNGV. The CDR3 nucleotides read TGTGCCAGCAGCTTATCCGGTTCACCCCTCCACTTT. As protein: CASSLSGSPLHF.

This clonotype was counted at least ten times. The chain links TRBV5-1 to TRBJ1-1; TRBD1 matches at 12 bases. This CDR3 spans 15 amino acids. Germline V gives CDR1 SGHRS, CDR2 YFSETQ. V lost 2 bases, J lost 7 bases, and 6 bases stayed unmatched. CDR3 DNA sequence: TGCGCCAGCAGCTTTGGGACAGGGGGCGAGGGTGAAGCTTTCTTT. This sequence encodes CASSFGTGGEGEAFF.

Concerning this clonotype: This may be a read error, as it is one base from a much larger clone. This chain connects TRBV28 to TRBJ2-5; D unresolved. The germline V and J ends were trimmed by 7 bases and 1 base, with 10 bases remaining between them. This CDR3 is built from 13 residues. CDR1 is MDHEN and CDR2 is SYDVKM in the germline V gene. The CDR3 here is CASISNLQETQYF. DNA of the CDR3: TGTGCCAGCATTAGCAACCTCCAAGAGACCCAGTACTTC.

A word on this clonotype: Since a far larger clone is one base different, this is likely a read error. This chain links TRBV27 with TRBJ1-2; D uncertain. Germline V CDR1 and CDR2: MNHEY, SMNVEV (reference sequence). CDR3 length equals 13 residues. CDR3: CASSLWSRLAYAF. The CDR3 DNA follows: TGTGCCAGCAGTTTATGGTCTCGGCTAGCCTACGCCTTC.

In this sample, this clonotype turned up many times. The rearrangement uses TRBV28 and TRBJ2-7; TRBD1 matches at 8 bases. Germline values: CDR1 MDHEN, CDR2 SYDVKM. V lost 5 bases, J lost 9 bases, and 9 bases stayed unmatched. This CDR3 comprises 13 residues. Here the CDR3 DNA reads TGTGCCAGCAGTGATCCCCAGGGGGCTTGGCAGTACTTC. Residues: CASSDPQGAWQYF. Looking up the rest from reference TRBV28 and TRBJ2-7 gives the full variable domain: DVKVTQSSRYLVKRTGEKVFLECVQDMDHENMFWYRQDPGLGLRLIYFSYDVKMKEKGDIPEGYSVSREKKERFSLILESASTNQTSMYLCASSDPQGAWQYFGPGTRLTVT.

This clonotype was detected ten times or more. The genes are TRBV29-1 and TRBJ2-3; D might be TRBD1 (5 bases). CDR1 and CDR2 from the germline V gene are SQVTM and ANQGSEA. V shed 3 bases and J shed 1 base, with 11 bases lying between them. The CDR3 runs 14 residues. CDR3: CSVDKPQGTDTQYF. CDR3 sequence (DNA): TGCAGCGTTGACAAACCACAGGGCACAGATACGCAGTATTTT.